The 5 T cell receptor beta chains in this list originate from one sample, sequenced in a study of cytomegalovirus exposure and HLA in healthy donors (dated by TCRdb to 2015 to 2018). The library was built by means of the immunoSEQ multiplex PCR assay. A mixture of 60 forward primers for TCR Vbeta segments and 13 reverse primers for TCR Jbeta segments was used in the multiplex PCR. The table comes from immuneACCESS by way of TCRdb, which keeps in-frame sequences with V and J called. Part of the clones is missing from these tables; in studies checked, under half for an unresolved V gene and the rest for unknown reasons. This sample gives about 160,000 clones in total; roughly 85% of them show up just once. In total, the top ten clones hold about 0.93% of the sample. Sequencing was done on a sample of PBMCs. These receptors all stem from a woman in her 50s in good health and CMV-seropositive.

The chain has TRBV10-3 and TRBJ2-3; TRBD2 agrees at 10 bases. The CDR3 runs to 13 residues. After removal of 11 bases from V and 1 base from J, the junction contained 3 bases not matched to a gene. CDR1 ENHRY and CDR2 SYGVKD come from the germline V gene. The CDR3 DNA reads TGTGCCGCCGGGACTAGCGGCACAGATACGCAGTATTTT. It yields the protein CAAGTSGTDTQYF.

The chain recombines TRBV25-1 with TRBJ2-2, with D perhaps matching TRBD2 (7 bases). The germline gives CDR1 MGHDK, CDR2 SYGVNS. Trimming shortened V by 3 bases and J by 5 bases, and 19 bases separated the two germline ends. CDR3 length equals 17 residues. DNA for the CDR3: TGTGCCAGCAGTGACTATAACAGGGAAGCGGGGACCGGGGAGCTGTTTTTT. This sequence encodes CASSDYNREAGTGELFF.

This CDR3 reads CASSLVTPGSDTQYF. In nucleotides, the CDR3 is TGTGCCAGCAGCTTAGTTACCCCAGGGTCCGATACGCAGTATTTT. J is TRBJ2-3 and V is TRBV7-9; perhaps TRBD1 as D (5 bases). This CDR3 comprises 15 residues. Germline CDR1 and CDR2: SEHNR and FQNEAQ (reference sequence). V was trimmed by 1 base and J by 6 bases, leaving 14 bases between them.

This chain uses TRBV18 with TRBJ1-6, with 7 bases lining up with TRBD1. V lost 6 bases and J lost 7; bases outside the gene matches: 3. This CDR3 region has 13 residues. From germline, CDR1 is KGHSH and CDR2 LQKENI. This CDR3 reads CASSEGQNSPLHF. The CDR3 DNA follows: TGTGCCAGCTCTGAGGGACAGAATTCACCCCTCCACTTT.

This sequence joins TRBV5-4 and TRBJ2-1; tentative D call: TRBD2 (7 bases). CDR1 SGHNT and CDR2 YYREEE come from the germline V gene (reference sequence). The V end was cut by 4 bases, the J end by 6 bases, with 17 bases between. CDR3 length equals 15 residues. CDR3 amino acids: CASSEGGRAFNEQFF. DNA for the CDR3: TGTGCCAGCAGCGAGGGGGGGAGGGCCTTCAATGAGCAGTTCTTC.